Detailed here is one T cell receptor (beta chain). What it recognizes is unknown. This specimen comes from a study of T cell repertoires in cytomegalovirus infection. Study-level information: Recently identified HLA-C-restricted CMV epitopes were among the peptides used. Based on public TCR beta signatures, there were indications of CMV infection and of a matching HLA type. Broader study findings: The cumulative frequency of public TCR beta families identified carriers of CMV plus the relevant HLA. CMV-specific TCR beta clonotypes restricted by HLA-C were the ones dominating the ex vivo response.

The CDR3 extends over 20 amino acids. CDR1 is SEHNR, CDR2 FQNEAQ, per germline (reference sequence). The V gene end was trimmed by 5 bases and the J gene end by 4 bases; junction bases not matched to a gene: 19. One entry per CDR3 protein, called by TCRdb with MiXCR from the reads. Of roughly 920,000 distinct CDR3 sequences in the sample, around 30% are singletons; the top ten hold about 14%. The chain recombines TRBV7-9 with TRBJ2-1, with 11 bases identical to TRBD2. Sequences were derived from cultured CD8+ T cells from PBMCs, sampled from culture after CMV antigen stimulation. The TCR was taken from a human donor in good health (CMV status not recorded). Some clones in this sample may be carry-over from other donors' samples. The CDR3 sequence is CASSPSISRLAGTLYNEQFF. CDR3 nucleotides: TGTGCCAGCAGCCCATCAATATCGAGACTAGCGGGGACCCTTTACAATGAGCAGTTCTTC. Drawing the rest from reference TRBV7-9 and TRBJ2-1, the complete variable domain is DTGVSQNPRHKITKRGQNVTFRCDPISEHNRLYWYRQTLGQGPEFLTYFQNEAQLEKSRLLSDRFSAERPKGSFSTLEIQRTEQGDSAMYLCASSPSISRLAGTLYNEQFFGPGTRLTVL.